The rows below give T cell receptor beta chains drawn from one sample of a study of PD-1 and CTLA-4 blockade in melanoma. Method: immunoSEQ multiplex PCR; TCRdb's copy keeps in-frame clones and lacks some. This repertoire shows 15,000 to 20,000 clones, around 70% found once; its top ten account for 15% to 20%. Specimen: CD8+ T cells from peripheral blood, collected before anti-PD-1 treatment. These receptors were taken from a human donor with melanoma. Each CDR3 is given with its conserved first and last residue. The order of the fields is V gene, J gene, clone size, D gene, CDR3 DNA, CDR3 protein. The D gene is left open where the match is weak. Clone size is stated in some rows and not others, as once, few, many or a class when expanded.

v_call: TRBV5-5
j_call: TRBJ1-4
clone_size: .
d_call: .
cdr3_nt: TGTGCCAGCAGCTTGGCCGACTCACCGGGAGGTGAAAAACTGTTTTTT
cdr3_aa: CASSLADSPGGEKLFF

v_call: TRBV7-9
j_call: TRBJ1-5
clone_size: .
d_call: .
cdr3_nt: TGTGCCAGCAGCAACCCGGGAGAAACGACCCAGCATTTT
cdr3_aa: CASSNPGETTQHF

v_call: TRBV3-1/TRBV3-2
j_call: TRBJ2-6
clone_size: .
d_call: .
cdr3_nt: TGTGCCAGCAGCCAAGTAAGGTGGCCCTCTGGGGCCAACGTCCTGACTTTC
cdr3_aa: CASSQVRWPSGANVLTF

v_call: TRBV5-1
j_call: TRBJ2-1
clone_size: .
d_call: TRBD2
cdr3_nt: TGCGCCAGCAGTTTGATTAGCGGGTACAATGAGCAGTTCTTC
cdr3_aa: CASSLISGYNEQFF

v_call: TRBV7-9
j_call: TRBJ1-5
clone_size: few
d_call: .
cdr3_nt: TGTGCCAGCAACGACGGGGGCAGCAATCAGCCCCAGCATTTT
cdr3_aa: CASNDGGSNQPQHF

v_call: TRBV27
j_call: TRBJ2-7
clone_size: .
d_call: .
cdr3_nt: TGTGCCAGCAGTTTCCTCACATCGGAGGGGCCCTACGAGCAGTACTTC
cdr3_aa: CASSFLTSEGPYEQYF

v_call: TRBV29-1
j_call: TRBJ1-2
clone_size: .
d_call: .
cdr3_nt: TGCAGCGTTCTCAATCGCTATTATGGCTACACCTTC
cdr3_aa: CSVLNRYYGYTF

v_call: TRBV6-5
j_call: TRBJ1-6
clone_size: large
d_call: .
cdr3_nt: TGTGCCAGCAGTTACGCCCCGGGACGGTCTAATTCACCCCTCCACTTT
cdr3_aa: CASSYAPGRSNSPLHF

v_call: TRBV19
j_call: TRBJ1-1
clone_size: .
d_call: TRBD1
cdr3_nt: TGTGCCAGTAGAGACAGGGGGACTGAAGCTTTCTTT
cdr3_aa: CASRDRGTEAFF

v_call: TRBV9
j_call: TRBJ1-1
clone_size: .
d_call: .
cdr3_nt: TGTGCCAGCAGCGTAGAATTGTCAGAAGAAGCTTTCTTT
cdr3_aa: CASSVELSEEAFF

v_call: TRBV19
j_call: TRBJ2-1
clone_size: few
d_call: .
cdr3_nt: TGTGCCAGTAGTATCACCGGGACCGCCGGGATGTCCTACAATGAGCAGTTCTTC
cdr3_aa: CASSITGTAGMSYNEQFF